The T cell receptor (beta chain) described here comes from a study of shared T cell receptors in the human thymus. Only in-frame clones appear in the TCRdb table, and some are missing; sequencing was by immunoSEQ multiplex PCR. The sample has 630,000 or so clones; around 87% are singletons. V shed 5 bases, J shed 4 bases, and the junction held 6 bases outside the gene matches. The CDR3 covers 13 residues. Germline V gives CDR1 SGHKS, CDR2 YYEKEE (reference sequence). These sequences were also reported in another study, on human thymus T cells. That study reports: From resections taken during corrective heart surgery, the thymus tissue was obtained. Thymic and blood repertoires appeared to show biased V and J gene usage. As related research reported, thymic repertoires overlapped highly among unrelated individuals.

Input material: thymocytes. This clonotype was obtained from a boy under two years old with a congenital heart defect. This chain connects TRBV5-5 to TRBJ2-7; 7 nucleotides match TRBD1. The CDR3 DNA reads TGTGCCAGCAGTGACAGGGTTCCGTACGAGCAGTACTTC. This translates into CASSDRVPYEQYF.